This T cell receptor (beta chain) comes out of a study of radiation and T cells in renal cell carcinoma. Overall study results and limits: Top tumor clonotypes rose in blood 2 weeks post-radiation, then contracted.

Concerning this clone: Its antigen is still unknown.

As to time point: blood 4 weeks post-SBRT, at nephrectomy. Treatment specified: 15 Gy SBRT to primary tumor, nephrectomy 4 weeks later. Nephrectomy followed 15 Gy stereotactic body radiation by 4 weeks. Radiation-treated patients gave blood at baseline, week 2 and week 4. Clear cell pathology was present in this patient's renal cell carcinoma. Some clones are missing from TCRdb's copy, which holds only in-frame ones; the method was immunoSEQ multiplex PCR. Of about 83,000 clones listed, less than 90% were seen once; the top ten hold approximately 2.3%. Germline CDR1 SGHKS, CDR2 YYEKEE (reference sequence). Trimming shortened V by 6 bases and J by 5 bases, and 20 bases separated the two germline ends. This CDR3 is built from 15 residues.

Sequencing was performed on blood, taken from a patient whose treatment included radiotherapy and nephrectomy. The TCR was taken from a woman in her sixties or seventies with renal cell carcinoma. The chain carries TRBV5-5 and TRBJ1-1; no definite D call. Here the CDR3 reads CASIIADYSGTEAFF. DNA for the CDR3: TGTGCCAGCATCATAGCCGACTACTCGGGAACTGAAGCTTTCTTT.